This T cell receptor (beta chain) is drawn from a study of T cells in Graves' hyperthyroidism and ophthalmopathy. This clonotype was counted between two and nine times. Clinical symptoms, serum thyroxine, TRAb, thyroid ultrasound and orbital computed tomography informed diagnoses. It was RNA transcripts that yielded the amplified TCR beta CDR3 regions. HTBI primers were the set used in a first-round RT-PCR of the TCR CDR3. TCRdb re-called the multiplex PCR reads through MiXCR, storing one row per CDR3 protein. The sample lists hundreds of thousands of distinct CDR3 sequences, 14% seen once, with about 9.4% in the top ten. This CDR3 spans 15 amino acids. Trimming took 6 bases from V and 3 from J; bases not matched to a gene: 7.

This clonotype originated in a young woman with Graves' hyperthyroidism. The sample was blood. This chain links TRBV12-3 or TRBV12-4 with TRBJ2-2; TRBD1 aligns across 7 bases. CDR3 protein: CASSGTALDTGELFF. The CDR3 nucleotides read TGTGCCAGCAGCGGGACAGCTCTGGACACCGGGGAGCTGTTTTTT.